This is a list of T cell receptor beta chains from one sample in a study of OX40 agonist ivuxolimab in advanced cancers. Sequencing used immunoSEQ multiplex PCR; TCRdb keeps in-frame clones, though not all of them. There are 60,000 to 85,000 clones in the sample; around 92% occur only once, and about 8% lies in the top ten. Sequencing used CD4+ or CD8+ T cells sorted from blood, obtained in a trial of the OX40 agonist ivuxolimab. These receptors originate from an adult with an advanced solid tumor such as melanoma, head and neck, liver or kidney cancer. Both conserved end residues are trimmed from each CDR3. D genes are given only for firm matches.

TRBV19,NA,TRBJ1-4,ASSISTDQDEKLF
TRBV2,TRBD2,TRBJ2-1,ASSPGLAGDPTSYNEQF
TRBV9,NA,TRBJ1-5,ASSAGGGDGNQPQH
TRBV9,NA,TRBJ1-6,ASSPSGRGPYNSPLH
TRBV7-6,TRBD1,TRBJ1-1,ASSLGTGGVLGEAF
TRBV15,NA,TRBJ2-7,ATSVGVSYEQY
TRBV5-4,NA,TRBJ2-6,ASSFIASGANVLT
TRBV14,NA,TRBJ1-2,ASSQVPTKQGISYGYT
TRBV7-9,NA,TRBJ2-1,ASSLALRDEQF
TRBV6-6,NA,TRBJ1-2,ASSSKVDDSVYGYT
TRBV19,NA,TRBJ2-7,ASSIMVMADEQY
TRBV5-6,NA,TRBJ2-7,ASSKGHSYEQY
TRBV9,TRBD2,TRBJ2-3,ASSPRTSGGPFNTY
TRBV9,NA,TRBJ1-1,ASSVDGGAEAF
TRBV7-2,NA,TRBJ1-1,ASSSLIGGTEAF
TRBV5-4,TRBD1,TRBJ1-1,ASSPEPTGANTEAF
TRBV11-1,NA,TRBJ2-1,ASSFSRGAPYNEQF
TRBV11-2,NA,TRBJ1-4,ASSPWDPGNEKLF
TRBV5-6,NA,TRBJ2-7,ASSDYTYQS
TRBV9,NA,TRBJ1-1,ASSLWSDPTEAF
TRBV19,NA,TRBJ1-1,ASSVDSLYTEAF
TRBV30,TRBD2,TRBJ2-1,AWSGPPGLADNEQF
TRBV6-5,NA,TRBJ1-6,ASSSAENSPLH
TRBV4-1,NA,TRBJ1-2,ASSQDPTGVNYGYT
TRBV4-1,NA,TRBJ1-6,ASSQDQNPSPLH